One and the same sample provided the 32 T cell receptor beta chains below, sequenced in a study of cytomegalovirus exposure and HLA in healthy donors. It was with 60 Vbeta and 13 Jbeta primers that the PCR ran. Clones were sequenced by immunoSEQ multiplex PCR, and TCRdb holds only the in-frame ones, with some missing. This table has approximately 140,000 clones, 60% to 80% appearing once. What was sequenced was PBMCs. Every receptor here comes from a woman aged 55 to 70 in good health and CMV-seronegative.

The chain joins TRBV19 to TRBJ2-1; the match to TRBD2 covers 12 bases. CDR1 and CDR2 from the germline V gene are LNHDA and SQIVND (reference sequence). The CDR3 is made up of 16 amino acids. V lost 9 bases and J lost 5; bases outside the gene matches: 11. The CDR3: CASLPSGRGGHNEQFF. The CDR3 DNA is TGTGCCAGCCTCCCTAGCGGGAGGGGGGGGCACAATGAGCAGTTCTTC.

This clone appeared a few times. The chain employs TRBV7-3 and TRBJ2-1; D is perhaps TRBD2 (6 bases). The V gene lost 1 base and the J gene lost 4 bases, with 17 bases spanning the gap. CDR3 length: 17 residues. Germline loops: CDR1 SGHTA, CDR2 FQGTGA. This CDR3 is CASSLNPGAGKYNEQFF. DNA for the CDR3: TGTGCCAGCAGCTTAAACCCGGGCGCGGGAAAGTACAATGAGCAGTTCTTC.

This clone was detected once. J is TRBJ2-7 and V is TRBV4-1; 10 bases map to TRBD2. The CDR3 consists of 17 residues. CDR1 is MGHRA, CDR2 YSYEKL, per germline. The trim removed 6 bases at V and 2 bases at J, leaving 13 bases unmatched. CDR3 nucleotide sequence: TGCGCCAGCAGGTCGTCCGTAACTAGCGGGGAAACCTACGAGCAGTACTTC. This encodes CASRSSVTSGETYEQYF.

This clone has a handful of counts. This chain uses TRBV15 with TRBJ1-2; tentatively, D is TRBD1 (5 bases). This CDR3 has 13 residues. Germline CDR1 reads LNHNV; CDR2 reads YYDKDF (reference sequence). V was trimmed by 3 bases and J by 7 bases, leaving 12 bases between them. The CDR3 sequence is CATSSTGSLGYTF. The CDR3 DNA reads as TGTGCCACCAGCAGTACAGGTTCCCTTGGCTACACCTTC. Full variable domain (outside the CDR3, taken from reference TRBV15 and TRBJ1-2): DAMVIQNPRYQVTQFGKPVTLSCSQTLNHNVMYWYQQKSSQAPKLLFHYYDKDFNNEADTPDNFQSRRPNTSFCFLDIRSPGLGDTAMYLCATSSTGSLGYTFGSGTRLTVV.

This rearrangement joins TRBV6-1 to TRBJ2-3, with TRBD2 identical over 7 bases. Germline CDR1 MNHNS, CDR2 SASEGT. The V and J ends lost 6 bases and 2 bases, in that order; junction bases with no gene match: 8. The CDR3 has 15 amino acids. CDR3 region: CASRPQRGFTDTQYF. The DNA of the CDR3 is TGTGCCAGCAGACCCCAGCGGGGCTTCACAGATACGCAGTATTTT.

This clone is a singleton in its sample. The chain combines TRBV2 with TRBJ2-1, with D unclear. V shed 7 bases and J shed 12 bases, with 25 bases lying between them. The V gene's germline CDR1 is SNHLY and CDR2 FYNNEI. The CDR3 sequence is 15 residues long. The CDR3 sequence: CASIKTYTESKGQFF. The CDR3 DNA reads as TGTGCCAGCATTAAGACATACACCGAAAGTAAAGGGCAGTTCTTC. The entire variable domain, with the rest obtained from reference TRBV2 and TRBJ2-1, is as follows: EPEVTQTPSHQVTQMGQEVILRCVPISNHLYFYWYRQILGQKVEFLVSFYNNEISEKSEIFDDQFSVERPDGSNFTLKIRSTKLEDSAMYFCASIKTYTESKGQFFGPGTRLTVL.

The chain carries TRBV11-3 and TRBJ2-7; a possible D gene is TRBD2 (6 bases). The CDR3 loop spans 13 amino acids. CDR1 and CDR2 from the germline V gene are SGHNT and YENEEA. Trimming removed 1 base from V and 4 bases from J, with 8 bases in between. In nucleotides, the CDR3 is TGTGCCAGCAGCTTAGGCGGGAAATACGAGCAGTACTTC. Translating it yields CASSLGGKYEQYF.

The chain links TRBV5-3 to TRBJ2-7; 11 bases are a match to TRBD1. TRBV5-3 is recorded as an ORF, its role being uncertain. Unmatched junction bases numbered 5, after V lost 0 bases and J lost 3 bases. The CDR3 spans 16 residues. The CDR3 DNA is TGTGCCAGAAGCTTGGGCGGACAGGGGGCCTACTACGAGCAGTACTTC. Amino acid sequence: CARSLGGQGAYYEQYF.

About this clone itself: Its ends do not fully match the called genes, so a read error is possible. This rearrangement joins TRBV6-1 to TRBJ2-2, with D possibly matching TRBD2 (6 bases). Germline V lookup: CDR1 MNHNS, CDR2 SASEGT. The CDR3 is made up of 14 amino acids. CDR3 nucleotides: TGTGCCAGCAGTGAAGGGACTCACCACGGGGGGCTGTTTTTT. Translated: CASSEGTHHGGLFF.

The rearrangement links TRBV10-1 to TRBJ1-1; D is perhaps TRBD1 (5 bases). CDR3 length equals 14 residues. V was trimmed by 3 bases and J by 5 bases, leaving 13 bases between them. Germline V gives CDR1 WNHNN, CDR2 SYGVQD (reference sequence). This CDR3 reads CASSEEGDWTEAFF. DNA for the CDR3: TGCGCCAGCAGTGAAGAAGGGGATTGGACTGAAGCTTTCTTT.

This clone was recorded only once. This rearrangement joins TRBV7-3 to TRBJ2-3; the D gene is possibly TRBD2 (5 bases). Germline CDR1 and CDR2: SGHTA and FQGTGA. The CDR3 spans 15 residues. Trimming cost V 4 bases and J 0 bases, with 11 bases left between them. The CDR3 protein is CASSSSQRSTDTQYF. The CDR3 DNA is TGTGCCAGCAGCTCCTCCCAGCGGAGCACAGATACGCAGTATTTT.

The chain recombines TRBV7-8 with TRBJ2-7; 11 bases align to TRBD2. Germline V gives CDR1 SGHVS, CDR2 FQNEAQ. The J segment lost 6 bases and the V segment lost 5 bases, leaving 9 bases of the junction unmatched. There are 15 residues in the CDR3. In nucleotides, the CDR3 is TGTGCCAGCAGCCCCAGTAGGCTAGCGGGAGGCGAGCAGTACTTC. This encodes CASSPSRLAGGEQYF.

This clone was recorded a few times. Mismatch with germline at one junction end may stem from a read error. The genes are TRBV29-1 and TRBJ1-2, with 7 nucleotides matching TRBD1. The CDR3 extends over 15 amino acids. Germline lookup yields CDR1 SQVTM and CDR2 ANQGSEA. The CDR3 nucleotides are TGCAGCGTCGAAGTACTGGGACAGATTAACTATGGCTACACCTTC. This sequence encodes CSVEVLGQINYGYTF.

V gene TRBV6-1 combines with J gene TRBJ1-3; possible D gene TRBD1, 5 bases. The V end lost 2 bases, the J end lost 2 bases, and 13 bases lay between the germline ends. This CDR3 region has 16 residues. Germline V gene sequence: CDR1 MNHNS, CDR2 SASEGT. The CDR3 sequence: CASSEWGGTPGNTIYF. The DNA of the CDR3 is TGTGCCAGCAGTGAATGGGGGGGAACGCCTGGAAACACCATATATTTT.

This clone was counted between two and nine times. This chain uses TRBV6-5 with TRBJ1-6, with no clear D. From germline, CDR1 is MNHEY and CDR2 SVGAGI. The CDR3 contains 16 residues. Between the trimmed V and J ends, which lost 2 bases and 0 bases, there was a span of 8 bases. The CDR3 loop reads CASSYEGSSYNSPLHF. The CDR3 DNA follows: TGTGCCAGCAGTTACGAGGGCAGCTCCTATAATTCACCCCTCCACTTT.

The chain uses TRBV19 and TRBJ1-1; TRBD1 aligns across 8 bases. V lost 4 bases, J lost 6 bases, and 4 bases stayed unmatched. Germline V gene data show CDR1 as LNHDA and CDR2 as SQIVND (reference sequence). The CDR3 loop spans 13 amino acids. For the CDR3, the DNA is TGTGCCAGTAGTACACAGGGGGAGGCTGAAGCTTTCTTT. It yields the protein CASSTQGEAEAFF.

This clone was counted a few times. The J gene is TRBJ2-7, the V gene TRBV10-2, with TRBD1 matching over 7 bases. The ends lost 3 bases at V and 0 bases at J; junction bases unmatched: 5. In germline, CDR1 is WSHSY, CDR2 SAAADI. CDR3 length: 15 amino acids. The CDR3 loop reads CASSDPGQSSYEQYF. CDR3 nucleotide sequence: TGCGCCAGCAGTGACCCGGGACAGAGCTCCTACGAGCAGTACTTC.

The rearrangement links TRBV27 to TRBJ2-7; TRBD1 matches at 9 bases. There are 15 residues in the CDR3. Germline loops: CDR1 MNHEY, CDR2 SMNVEV (reference sequence). The junction had 8 bases not matched to a gene; V was cut back by 6 bases and J by 2 bases. The CDR3 sequence: CASSRQGVKAYEQYF. In DNA, the CDR3 is TGTGCCAGCAGCAGACAGGGGGTAAAAGCCTACGAGCAGTACTTC.

This clone was found a few times. This sequence joins TRBV27 and TRBJ2-3, with 13 positions matching TRBD2. The CDR3 has 16 residues. Germline values: CDR1 MNHEY, CDR2 SMNVEV (reference sequence). V shed 4 bases and J 4 bases; nucleotides not matched to a gene: 5. The CDR3 region is CASSWGTSGAADTQYF. The CDR3, as DNA: TGTGCCAGCAGTTGGGGGACTAGCGGGGCCGCAGATACGCAGTATTTT.

With regard to this clone: At one boundary the junction diverges from the germline segment, which might be a read error. The V and J genes are TRBV7-7 and TRBJ2-5; 7 nucleotides agree with TRBD1. The CDR3 covers 14 residues. CDR1 and CDR2 (germline): SSHAT, FNYEAQ (reference sequence). The CDR3 loop reads CASSLTDRTGIFNF. In DNA, the CDR3 is TGTGCCAGCAGCTTAACCGACAGGACAGGAATATTCAACTTC.

The chain combines TRBV9 with TRBJ2-1, with TRBD2 as a possible D gene (6 bases). Deletions cut 4 bases from V and 3 bases from J, with 14 bases between. Germline lookup yields CDR1 SGDLS and CDR2 YYNGEE. The CDR3 totals 15 residues. CDR3 nucleotide sequence: TGTGCCAGCAGCACCGGGACTCCCCTCTACAATGAGCAGTTCTTC. Amino acids: CASSTGTPLYNEQFF.

This sequence joins TRBV14 and TRBJ1-3; a possible D gene is TRBD1 (6 bases). The length of the CDR3 is 16 residues. Germline CDR1 reads SGHDN; CDR2 reads FVKESK. Trimming cost V 4 bases and J 3 bases, with 16 bases left between them. CDR3 amino acids: CASSRSGDYSGNTIYF. CDR3 DNA: TGTGCCAGCAGCCGGTCAGGGGATTACAGTGGAAACACCATATATTTT.

The V call is TRBV10-2, the J call TRBJ1-1, with D possibly being TRBD1 (6 bases). Trimming removed 2 bases at V and 2 bases at J, with 12 bases between. The CDR3 runs to 15 residues. Germline CDR1 is WSHSY and CDR2 is SAAADI. The DNA for the CDR3 is TGCGCCAGCAGTGAGGGGGGCAGGGGAAACACTGAAGCTTTCTTT. Translating gives CASSEGGRGNTEAFF.

V usage is TRBV6-5 and J usage is TRBJ1-2, with a possible D match to TRBD1 (5 bases). The germline V gene has CDR1 MNHEY and CDR2 SVGAGI. Trimming left V 6 bases short and J 4 bases short, with 18 bases between. This CDR3 spans 15 amino acids. The CDR3 sequence is CASRSQVNGGYGYTF. The DNA of the CDR3 is TGTGCCAGCAGATCTCAGGTTAACGGGGGCTATGGCTACACCTTC.

CDR3 amino acids: CASSQDQGFEQYF. Written as DNA, the CDR3 is TGCGCCAGCAGCCAAGATCAGGGTTTCGAGCAGTACTTC. V and J are TRBV5-1 and TRBJ2-7; tentatively, D is TRBD1 (5 bases). CDR1 SGHRS and CDR2 YFSETQ come from the germline V gene. V was trimmed by 4 bases and J by 6 bases, leaving 14 bases between them. CDR3 length: 13 residues.

This clone was observed a single time. Here the CDR3 DNA reads TGTGCTAGTGGTTTGGTACCTTCCCTGGGACAGTCGAACACCGGGGAGCTGTTTTTT. This encodes CASGLVPSLGQSNTGELFF. The rearrangement uses TRBV12-5 and TRBJ2-2, with TRBD1 matching over 7 bases. The CDR3 covers 19 residues. The V gene end was trimmed by 0 bases and the J gene end by 0 bases; junction bases not matched to a gene: 10. CDR1 LGHNT and CDR2 FRNRAP come from the germline V gene. The full variable domain, completed using reference TRBV12-5 and TRBJ2-2, is DARVTQTPRHKVTEMGQEVTMRCQPILGHNTVFWYRQTMMQGLELLAYFRNRAPLDDSGMPKDRFSAEMPDATLATLKIQPSEPRDSAVYFCASGLVPSLGQSNTGELFFGEGSRLTVL.

The chain couples TRBV25-1 to TRBJ2-7; D may be TRBD1 (6 bases). The CDR3 loop spans 13 amino acids. CDR1 and CDR2 (germline): MGHDK, SYGVNS. V was trimmed by 0 bases and J by 5 bases, leaving 8 bases between them. CDR3 nucleotide sequence: TGTGCCAGCAGTGAATACAGGGGCCACGAGCAGTACTTC. Protein: CASSEYRGHEQYF.

The chain recombines TRBV28 with TRBJ2-7, with D maybe TRBD2 (5 bases). The germline gives CDR1 MDHEN, CDR2 SYDVKM. CDR3 length: 13 residues. Trimming took 8 bases from V and 4 from J, leaving 15 bases between them. CDR3 coding DNA: TGTGCCAGCCTCCGGAGGCTTGAGTACGAGCAGTACTTC. It codes for CASLRRLEYEQYF.

This clone came up a few times. The chain joins TRBV30 to TRBJ1-4, with D possibly TRBD1 on 6 matching bases. This CDR3 region has 12 residues. Germline V gives CDR1 GTSNPN, CDR2 SVGIG (reference sequence). Deletions cut 0 bases from V and 8 bases from J, with 7 bases between. CDR3 loop: CAWSVGGEKLFF. As DNA, the CDR3 is TGTGCCTGGAGTGTAGGGGGAGAAAAACTGTTTTTT. Combining the CDR3 with reference TRBV30 and TRBJ1-4 gives the whole variable domain SQTIHQWPATLVQPVGSPLSLECTVEGTSNPNLYWYRQAAGRGLQLLFYSVGIGQISSEVPQNLSASRPQDRQFILSSKKLLLSDSGFYLCAWSVGGEKLFFGSGTQLSVL.

This chain connects TRBV7-3 to TRBJ1-1, with D possibly TRBD1 on 5 matching bases. V gave up 2 bases and J gave up 9 bases, with 13 bases separating them. Germline V gene lookup returns CDR1 SGHTA and CDR2 FQGTGA. The CDR3 loop spans 13 amino acids. CDR3 amino acids: CASSLFGGDKAFF. The CDR3 nucleotides are TGTGCCAGCAGCTTATTCGGAGGGGATAAAGCTTTCTTT.

The rearrangement uses TRBV28 and TRBJ2-2; no firm D call. The length of the CDR3 is 12 residues. The V and J ends lost 8 bases and 6 bases respectively, with 10 bases between them. Germline-derived CDR1 and CDR2 are MDHEN and SYDVKM. Here the CDR3 DNA reads TGTGCCAGCGCCGACAAACCCGGGGAGCTGTTTTTT. Its protein product is CASADKPGELFF.

The gene calls are TRBV5-1 and TRBJ2-3, with D perhaps matching TRBD1 (7 bases). CDR1 is SGHRS and CDR2 is YFSETQ in the germline V gene. The CDR3 is 14 amino acids. The V end lost 4 bases, the J end lost 1 base, and 10 bases lay between the germline ends. DNA of the CDR3: TGCGCCAGCAGCGGCAGGGGGGGCACAGATACGCAGTATTTT. Translating it yields CASSGRGGTDTQYF.